The present T cell receptor beta chain was sequenced within a study of blood T cell repertoires in COVID-19. As for the study in general: PBMCs, B-cell-depleted T cells, or T cells were the source of the cDNA or gDNA that made up the material.

Trimming pared 1 base from V and 7 bases from J, leaving 16 bases between. CDR1 MGHRA and CDR2 YSYEKL come from the germline V gene. This CDR3 is 16 amino acids long. Cohort allocation depended upon clinical history that participants reported. Measured with immunoSEQ multiplex PCR; TCRdb has only the in-frame clones, and not every one. The sample contains hundreds of thousands of clones, roughly 86% of which appear only once. This clone was counted only a few times. The chain couples TRBV4-1 to TRBJ2-2, with D tentatively TRBD1 (6 bases). The sequence was obtained from a woman aged 40 to 55 with acute COVID-19. Sequencing input: PBMCs or T cells enriched from blood (not recorded which). The DNA for the CDR3 is TGCGCCAGCAGCCAAGGCTTACAGGGTAAAGTCGGGGAGCTGTTTTTT. Translated: CASSQGLQGKVGELFF.